The 13 T cell receptor beta chains below were found in one sample sequenced in a study of blood T cell repertoires in COVID-19 (dated by TCRdb to 2019 to 2021). Library preparation used the immunoSEQ multiplex PCR assay. TCRdb retrieved this table from immuneACCESS and kept in-frame rearrangements only. Not all clones are present; in checked studies, unresolved V genes account for under half, and no reason is known for the remainder. Recorded for this sample are approximately 280,000 clones; roughly 90% of them occurred a single time. In total, the top ten clones hold 2% to 2.5% of the sample. What was sequenced was peripheral blood. These receptors were taken from a man in his forties or fifties with acute or convalescent COVID-19.

The rearrangement joins TRBV2 to TRBJ1-1; D ambiguous. Germline V gives CDR1 SNHLY, CDR2 FYNNEI. V lost 2 bases and J lost 11, with 12 bases in between. This CDR3 spans 12 amino acids. Written as DNA, the CDR3 is TGTGCCAGCAGTGAACGGAGGGTGAGGGCTTTCTTT. Amino acid sequence: CASSERRVRAFF.

This chain links TRBV27 with TRBJ2-6, with TRBD1 identical over 9 bases. The ends lost 5 bases at V and 1 base at J; junction bases unmatched: 9. The CDR3 runs to 18 residues. Germline lookup yields CDR1 MNHEY and CDR2 SMNVEV (reference sequence). CDR3 region: CASSRRTGAGSGANVLTF. CDR3 nucleotide sequence: TGTGCCAGCAGTCGACGGACAGGGGCAGGATCTGGGGCCAACGTCCTGACTTTC.

The chain links TRBV19 to TRBJ1-2; 8 bases are a match to TRBD1. V gave up 7 bases and J gave up 3 bases; unmatched junction bases: 1. The CDR3 is 12 amino acids. Germline lookup yields CDR1 LNHDA and CDR2 SQIVND (reference sequence). The chain's CDR3 is CASMTGDYGYTF. DNA for the CDR3: TGTGCCAGTATGACAGGGGACTATGGCTACACCTTC.

The chain couples TRBV3-1 (or the pseudogene TRBV3-2) to TRBJ2-1; 9 bases are a match to TRBD2. V lost 3 bases to trimming and J lost 5 bases; unmatched junction nucleotides: 5. The germline CDR1 and CDR2 sequences are LGHDT and YNNKEL (reference sequence). This CDR3 has 15 residues. As DNA, the CDR3 is TGTGCCAGCAGCCAGGGCGGGGGGGCCGACAATGAGCAGTTCTTC. Encoded protein: CASSQGGGADNEQFF.

This clone occurred a few times. The rearrangement joins TRBV29-1 to TRBJ2-3; D is undetermined. Trimming left V 4 bases short and J 4 bases short, with 12 bases between. Germline V lookup: CDR1 SQVTM, CDR2 ANQGSEA. The CDR3 runs 13 residues. The CDR3 nucleotides are TGCAGCGTTGCGGCTGGTCGGGCAGATACGCAGTATTTT. It is translated as CSVAAGRADTQYF.

The chain carries TRBV5-1 and TRBJ2-6; tentative D call: TRBD1 (6 bases). V was trimmed by 0 bases and J by 2 bases, leaving 18 bases between them. Germline CDR1 and CDR2: SGHRS and YFSETQ. This CDR3 contains 19 residues. The CDR3 here is CASSLAVRARGTGANVLTF. Written as DNA, the CDR3 is TGCGCCAGCAGCTTGGCCGTTAGGGCCAGGGGCACTGGGGCCAACGTCCTGACTTTC. Variable domain in full (rest from reference TRBV5-1 and TRBJ2-6): KAGVTQTPRYLIKTRGQQVTLSCSPISGHRSVSWYQQTPGQGLQFLFEYFSETQRNKGNFPGRFSGRQFSNSRSEMNVSTLELGDSALYLCASSLAVRARGTGANVLTFGAGSRLTVL.

This clone was counted once. V is TRBV7-3 and J is TRBJ2-3; TRBD2 aligns across 12 bases. The CDR3 contains 16 residues. CDR1 SGHTA and CDR2 FQGTGA come from the germline V gene. Losses at the gene ends were 5 bases for V and 2 bases for J; bases not matched to a gene: 5. The CDR3 region is CASSTTSGGLTDTQYF. CDR3 coding DNA: TGTGCCAGCAGCACCACTAGCGGGGGGCTCACAGATACGCAGTATTTT.

The V and J genes are TRBV7-8 and TRBJ2-3, with 7 bases matching TRBD2. Germline CDR1 SGHVS, CDR2 FQNEAQ. V lost 4 bases, J lost 4 bases, and 8 bases stayed unmatched. The CDR3 has 15 amino acids. The CDR3 sequence is CASSSPLGGADTQYF. Here the CDR3 DNA reads TGTGCCAGCAGCTCCCCACTGGGGGGGGCAGATACGCAGTATTTT.

The chain links TRBV25-1 to TRBJ1-2; tentatively, D is TRBD1 (5 bases). CDR1 and CDR2 from the germline V gene are MGHDK and SYGVNS. V lost 7 bases and J 1 base, leaving 13 bases between the germline ends. The CDR3 runs to 14 residues. The CDR3 sequence: CASTGGIINYGYTF. The CDR3 DNA sequence: TGTGCCAGCACCGGGGGAATCATTAACTATGGCTACACCTTC.

The chain uses TRBV18 and TRBJ2-7; 10 nucleotides align to TRBD1. Germline loops: CDR1 KGHSH, CDR2 LQKENI. This CDR3 is built from 15 residues. V was pared by 0 bases and J by 6 bases, with 5 bases of the junction left unmatched. In nucleotides, the CDR3 is TGTGCCAGCTCACCACCGGGACAGGGGTTAGGCGAGCAGTACTTC. Protein product: CASSPPGQGLGEQYF. The full variable domain, with the rest looked up from reference TRBV18 and TRBJ2-7, is NAGVMQNPRHLVRRRGQEARLRCSPMKGHSHVYWYRQLPEEGLKFMVYLQKENIIDESGMPKERFSAEFPKEGPSILRIQQVVRGDSAAYFCASSPPGQGLGEQYFGPGTRLTVT.

The J gene is TRBJ1-2, the V gene TRBV5-1, with D perhaps matching TRBD1 (5 bases). Looked up from germline, CDR1 is SGHRS and CDR2 is YFSETQ. The CDR3 totals 15 residues. Trimming pared 0 bases from V and 7 bases from J, leaving 16 bases between. The DNA for the CDR3 is TGCGCCAGCAGCTTGGAGTCGGGCTGGGACTCTGGCTACACCTTC. It encodes CASSLESGWDSGYTF. Full variable domain (missing parts from reference TRBV5-1 and TRBJ1-2): KAGVTQTPRYLIKTRGQQVTLSCSPISGHRSVSWYQQTPGQGLQFLFEYFSETQRNKGNFPGRFSGRQFSNSRSEMNVSTLELGDSALYLCASSLESGWDSGYTFGSGTRLTVV.

The chain recombines TRBV5-1 with TRBJ1-1; 7 bases line up with TRBD1. The length of the CDR3 is 14 residues. Per the germline V gene, CDR1 is SGHRS and CDR2 is YFSETQ. Unmatched junction bases numbered 12, after V lost 6 bases and J lost 7 bases. DNA for the CDR3: TGCGCCAGCATTTCCAACCCGGGGACAGATGAAGCTTTCTTT. Its translation is CASISNPGTDEAFF. The variable domain in full, completed from reference TRBV5-1 and TRBJ1-1, reads KAGVTQTPRYLIKTRGQQVTLSCSPISGHRSVSWYQQTPGQGLQFLFEYFSETQRNKGNFPGRFSGRQFSNSRSEMNVSTLELGDSALYLCASISNPGTDEAFFGQGTRLTVV.

V and J are TRBV6-6 and TRBJ1-2, with 7 bases matching TRBD1. Germline V lookup: CDR1 MNHNY, CDR2 SVGAGI (reference sequence). This CDR3 spans 15 amino acids. The V gene end was trimmed by 0 bases and the J gene end by 7 bases; junction bases not matched to a gene: 8. The chain's CDR3 is CASSYSTGWWLGYTF. DNA for the CDR3: TGTGCCAGCAGTTACTCGACAGGGTGGTGGCTTGGCTACACCTTC.